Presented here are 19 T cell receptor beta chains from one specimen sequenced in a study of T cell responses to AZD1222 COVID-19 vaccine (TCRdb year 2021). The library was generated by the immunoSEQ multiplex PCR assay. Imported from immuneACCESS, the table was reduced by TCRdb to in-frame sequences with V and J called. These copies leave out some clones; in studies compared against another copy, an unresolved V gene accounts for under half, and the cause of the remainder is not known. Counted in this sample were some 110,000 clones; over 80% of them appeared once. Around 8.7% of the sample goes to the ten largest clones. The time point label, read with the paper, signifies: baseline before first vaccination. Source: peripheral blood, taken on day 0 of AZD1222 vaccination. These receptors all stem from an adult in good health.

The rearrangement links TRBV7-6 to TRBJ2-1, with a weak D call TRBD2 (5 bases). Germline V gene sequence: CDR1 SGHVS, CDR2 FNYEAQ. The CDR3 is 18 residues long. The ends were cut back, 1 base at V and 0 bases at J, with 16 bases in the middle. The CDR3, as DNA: TGTGCCAGCAGCTTAGGTCCTAGCAGCGTAATCTCCTACAATGAGCAGTTCTTC. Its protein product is CASSLGPSSVISYNEQFF.

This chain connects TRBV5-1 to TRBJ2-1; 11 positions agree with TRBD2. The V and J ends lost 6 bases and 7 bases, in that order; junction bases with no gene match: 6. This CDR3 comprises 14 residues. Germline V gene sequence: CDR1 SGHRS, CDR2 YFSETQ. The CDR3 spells CASNSGGADNEQFF. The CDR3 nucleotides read TGCGCCAGCAATAGCGGGGGGGCTGATAATGAGCAGTTCTTC. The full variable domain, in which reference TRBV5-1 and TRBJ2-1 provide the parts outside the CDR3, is KAGVTQTPRYLIKTRGQQVTLSCSPISGHRSVSWYQQTPGQGLQFLFEYFSETQRNKGNFPGRFSGRQFSNSRSEMNVSTLELGDSALYLCASNSGGADNEQFFGPGTRLTVL.

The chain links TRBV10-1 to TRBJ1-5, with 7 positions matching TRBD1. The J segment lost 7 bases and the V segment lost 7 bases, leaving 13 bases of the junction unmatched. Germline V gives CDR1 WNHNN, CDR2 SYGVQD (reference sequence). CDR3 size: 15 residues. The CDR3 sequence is CASIATPRQGQPQHF. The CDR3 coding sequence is TGCGCCAGCATCGCAACCCCTCGACAGGGCCAGCCCCAGCATTTT.

This CDR3 is CASSIGTGGGGYTF. CDR3 in DNA: TGTGCCAGCAGCATAGGGACAGGGGGAGGCGGCTACACCTTC. The V call is TRBV2, the J call TRBJ1-2; 11 positions agree with TRBD1. The trim removed 6 bases at V and 8 bases at J, leaving 8 bases unmatched. Germline lookup yields CDR1 SNHLY and CDR2 FYNNEI. The CDR3 runs 14 residues.

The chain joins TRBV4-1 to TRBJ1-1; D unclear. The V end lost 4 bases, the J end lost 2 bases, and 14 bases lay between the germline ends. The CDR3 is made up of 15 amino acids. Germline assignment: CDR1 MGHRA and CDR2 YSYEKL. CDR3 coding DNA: TGCGCCAGCAGCCGAGAAAGGGCGCAAAACACTGAAGCTTTCTTT. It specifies CASSRERAQNTEAFF.

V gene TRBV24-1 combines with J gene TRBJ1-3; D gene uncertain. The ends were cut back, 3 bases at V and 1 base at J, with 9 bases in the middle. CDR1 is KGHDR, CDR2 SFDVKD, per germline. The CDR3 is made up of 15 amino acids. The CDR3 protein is CATSDTGNSGNTIYF. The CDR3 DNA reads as TGTGCCACCAGTGATACGGGGAATTCTGGAAACACCATATATTTT.

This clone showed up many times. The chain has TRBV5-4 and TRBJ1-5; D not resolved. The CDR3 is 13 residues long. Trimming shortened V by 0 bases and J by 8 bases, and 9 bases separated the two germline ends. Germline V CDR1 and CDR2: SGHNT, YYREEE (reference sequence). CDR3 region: CASSLGGREPQHF. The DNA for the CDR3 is TGTGCCAGCAGCTTGGGCGGGAGGGAGCCCCAGCATTTT. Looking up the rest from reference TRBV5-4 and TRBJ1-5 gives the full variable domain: ETGVTQSPTHLIKTRGQQVTLRCSSQSGHNTVSWYQQALGQGPQFIFQYYREEENGRGNFPPRFSGLQFPNYSSELNVNALELDDSALYLCASSLGGREPQHFGDGTRLSIL.

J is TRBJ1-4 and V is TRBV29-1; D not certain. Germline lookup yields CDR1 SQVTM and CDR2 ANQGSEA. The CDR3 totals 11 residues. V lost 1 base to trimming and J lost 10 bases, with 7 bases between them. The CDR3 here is CSVEVAGKLFF. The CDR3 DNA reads TGCAGCGTTGAAGTGGCCGGAAAACTGTTTTTT.

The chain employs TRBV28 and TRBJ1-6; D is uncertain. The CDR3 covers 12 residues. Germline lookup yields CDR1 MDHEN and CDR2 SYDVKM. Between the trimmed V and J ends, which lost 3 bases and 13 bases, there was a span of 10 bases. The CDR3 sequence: CASSLPIFPLHF. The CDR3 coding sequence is TGTGCCAGCAGTTTGCCAATTTTTCCCCTCCACTTT.

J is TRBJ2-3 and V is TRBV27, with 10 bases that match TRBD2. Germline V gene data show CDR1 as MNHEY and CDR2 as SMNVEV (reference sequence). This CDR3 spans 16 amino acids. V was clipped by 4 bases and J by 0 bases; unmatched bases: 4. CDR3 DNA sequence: TGTGCCAGCAGTTCCCGGACTAGCGGTAGCACAGATACGCAGTATTTT. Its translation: CASSSRTSGSTDTQYF.

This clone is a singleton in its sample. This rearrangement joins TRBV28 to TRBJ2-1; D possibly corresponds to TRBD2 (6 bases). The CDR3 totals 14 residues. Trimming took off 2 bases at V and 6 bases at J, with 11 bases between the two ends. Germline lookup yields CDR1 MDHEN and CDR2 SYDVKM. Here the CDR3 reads CASSLAGPRNEQFF. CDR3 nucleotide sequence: TGTGCCAGCAGTTTAGCGGGGCCCCGCAATGAGCAGTTCTTC.

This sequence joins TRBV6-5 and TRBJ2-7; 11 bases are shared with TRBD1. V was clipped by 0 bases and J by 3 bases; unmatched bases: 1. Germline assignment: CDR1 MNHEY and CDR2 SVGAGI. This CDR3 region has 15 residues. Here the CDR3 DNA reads TGTGCCAGCAGTTACTCCGGGACAGGGGGCTACGAGCAGTACTTC. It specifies CASSYSGTGGYEQYF.

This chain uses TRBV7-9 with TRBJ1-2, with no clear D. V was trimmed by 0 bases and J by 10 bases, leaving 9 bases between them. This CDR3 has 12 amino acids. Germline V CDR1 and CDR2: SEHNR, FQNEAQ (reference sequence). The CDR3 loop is CASSLAEPYYTF. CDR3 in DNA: TGTGCCAGCAGCTTAGCGGAACCTTACTACACCTTC.

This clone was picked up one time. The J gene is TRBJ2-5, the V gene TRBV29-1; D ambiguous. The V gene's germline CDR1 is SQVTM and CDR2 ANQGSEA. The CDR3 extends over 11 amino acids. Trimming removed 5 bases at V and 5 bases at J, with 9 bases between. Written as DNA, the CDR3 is TGCAGCGTTAAGCCCATGGAGACCCAGTACTTC. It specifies CSVKPMETQYF.

Written as DNA, the CDR3 is TGCGCCAGCAGCCAAGAGAACAGGGTACCCTACGAGCAGTACTTC. Translated: CASSQENRVPYEQYF. The chain recombines TRBV4-3 with TRBJ2-7; the D gene is possibly TRBD1 (6 bases). V lost 0 bases, J lost 2 bases, and 11 bases lay in between. Germline lookup yields CDR1 LGHNA and CDR2 YSLEER. The length of the CDR3 is 15 residues.

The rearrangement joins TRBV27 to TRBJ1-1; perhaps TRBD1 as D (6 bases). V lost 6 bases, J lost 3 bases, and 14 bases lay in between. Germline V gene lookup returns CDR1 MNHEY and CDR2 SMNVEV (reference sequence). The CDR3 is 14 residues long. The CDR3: CASSVRGLYTEAFF. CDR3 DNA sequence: TGTGCCAGCAGCGTCAGGGGATTGTACACTGAAGCTTTCTTT.

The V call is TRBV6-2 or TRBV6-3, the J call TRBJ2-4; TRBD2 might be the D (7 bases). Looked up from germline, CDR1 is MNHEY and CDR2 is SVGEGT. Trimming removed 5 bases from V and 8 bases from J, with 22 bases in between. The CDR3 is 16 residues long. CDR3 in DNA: TGTGCCAGCAGTGACGCAGGAGGGGGGGACAAGGACATTCAGTACTTC. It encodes CASSDAGGGDKDIQYF.

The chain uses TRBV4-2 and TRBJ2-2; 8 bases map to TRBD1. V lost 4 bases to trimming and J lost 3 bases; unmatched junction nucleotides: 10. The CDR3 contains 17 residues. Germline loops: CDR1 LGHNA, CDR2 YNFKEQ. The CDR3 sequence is CASSLSWPTGDTGELFF. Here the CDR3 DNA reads TGTGCCAGCAGCCTCTCGTGGCCGACAGGGGACACCGGGGAGCTGTTTTTT.

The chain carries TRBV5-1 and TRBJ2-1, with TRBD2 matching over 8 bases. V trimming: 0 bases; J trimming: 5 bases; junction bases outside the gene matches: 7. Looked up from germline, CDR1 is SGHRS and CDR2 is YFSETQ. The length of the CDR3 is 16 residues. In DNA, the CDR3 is TGCGCCAGCAGCTTGGGGCCGGGAGGGCCAAACAATGAGCAGTTCTTC. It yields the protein CASSLGPGGPNNEQFF.